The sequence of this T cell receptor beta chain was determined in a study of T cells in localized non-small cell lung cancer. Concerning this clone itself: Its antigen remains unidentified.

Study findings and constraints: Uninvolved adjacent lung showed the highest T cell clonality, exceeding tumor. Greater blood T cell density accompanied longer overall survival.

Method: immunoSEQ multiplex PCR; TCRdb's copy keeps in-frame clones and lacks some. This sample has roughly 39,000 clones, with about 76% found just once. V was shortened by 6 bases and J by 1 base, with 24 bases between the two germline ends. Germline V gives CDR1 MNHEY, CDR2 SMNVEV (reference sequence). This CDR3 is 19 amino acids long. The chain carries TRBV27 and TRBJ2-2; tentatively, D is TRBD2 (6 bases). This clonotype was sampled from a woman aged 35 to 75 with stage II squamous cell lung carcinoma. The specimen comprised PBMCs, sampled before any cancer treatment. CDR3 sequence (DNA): TGTGCCAGCAGCCCCTTAGTTCCCCTTTCCGGGGGGAACACCGGGGAGCTGTTTTTT. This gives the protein CASSPLVPLSGGNTGELFF.